The present TCR beta chain was sequenced within a study of control samples from healthy donors and cancer patients. Here immunoSEQ multiplex PCR was the method, and the copy in TCRdb shows in-frame clones only, minus some. The sample includes fewer than 95,000 clones, 86% of them seen just once. Germline loops: CDR1 SGDLS, CDR2 YYNGEE. This CDR3 contains 15 residues. The ends lost 3 bases at V and 5 bases at J; junction bases unmatched: 7. The sample taken for sequencing was blood. V and J are TRBV9 and TRBJ1-1; 10 bases match TRBD1. The source of this sequence is a woman in her forties or fifties in good health. CDR3: CASSARQGARTEAFF. CDR3 nucleotides: TGTGCCAGCAGCGCCCGACAGGGGGCCAGGACTGAAGCTTTCTTT.